One sample yielded the 10 T cell receptor beta chains listed below, sequenced in a study of blood T cell repertoires in COVID-19 (dated by TCRdb to the early 2020s). The library was built by means of the immunoSEQ multiplex PCR assay. TCRdb took this table from immuneACCESS and kept in-frame rearrangements with V and J called. Such tables lack part of the clones; where checked against another copy, unresolved V genes explain under half of the gap, and the rest is unexplained. This sample has 300,000 to 500,000 clones in its table, and 70% to 90% of those were observed once. The top ten clonotypes cover approximately 2% of the sample. Sample: PBMCs or T cells enriched from blood (not recorded which). The source of these receptors is a woman in her thirties or forties with acute COVID-19.

V usage is TRBV20-1 and J usage is TRBJ2-7; TRBD2 might be the D (6 bases). V was cut by 8 bases and J by 3 bases, with 11 bases left in between. The germline V gene encodes CDR1 DFQATT and CDR2 SNEGSKA (reference sequence). The CDR3 totals 11 residues. In DNA form, the CDR3 reads TGCAGTTTCGGGAGCTACTACGAGCAGTACTTC. Protein sequence: CSFGSYYEQYF.

The chain links TRBV5-1 to TRBJ2-1, with D perhaps TRBD2 (7 bases). Germline V gene data show CDR1 as SGHRS and CDR2 as YFSETQ. V was clipped by 0 bases and J by 8 bases, with 15 bases between them. The CDR3 runs 15 residues. The CDR3 protein is CASSLVRGGLHEQFF. The CDR3 DNA reads as TGCGCCAGCAGCTTGGTGAGGGGGGGCCTCCATGAGCAGTTCTTC. The full variable domain, in which reference TRBV5-1 and TRBJ2-1 provide the parts outside the CDR3, is KAGVTQTPRYLIKTRGQQVTLSCSPISGHRSVSWYQQTPGQGLQFLFEYFSETQRNKGNFPGRFSGRQFSNSRSEMNVSTLELGDSALYLCASSLVRGGLHEQFFGPGTRLTVL.

The chain employs TRBV3-1 (or the pseudogene TRBV3-2) and TRBJ2-3; 9 nucleotides agree with TRBD1. CDR3 size: 18 residues. CDR1 is LGHDT and CDR2 is YNNKEL in the germline V gene (reference sequence). Trimming removed 5 bases from V and 1 base from J; junction bases left unmatched: 13. For the CDR3, the DNA is TGTGCCAGCAGCTATACGACAGGGGGTCCAACGGGCACAGATACGCAGTATTTT. Its translation: CASSYTTGGPTGTDTQYF.

The chain combines TRBV6-5 with TRBJ1-1, with 10 bases aligning to TRBD1. This CDR3 is built from 15 residues. The V gene's germline CDR1 is MNHEY and CDR2 SVGAGI. V lost 2 bases to trimming and J lost 4 bases; unmatched junction nucleotides: 4. The CDR3 sequence: CASSYIRTGGTEAFF. CDR3 nucleotide sequence: TGTGCCAGCAGTTACATCCGGACAGGGGGCACTGAAGCTTTCTTT.

The chain joins TRBV5-1 to TRBJ1-2; TRBD1 aligns across 9 bases. This CDR3 region has 13 residues. The junction had 8 bases not matched to a gene; V was cut back by 6 bases and J by 8 bases. Germline loops: CDR1 SGHRS, CDR2 YFSETQ. CDR3 nucleotide sequence: TGCGCCAGCACGGTTGGGACAGGGATCGGCTACACCTTC. Residues: CASTVGTGIGYTF.

The chain carries TRBV3-1 (or the pseudogene TRBV3-2) and TRBJ1-5, with unresolved D. Trimming took off 1 base at V and 3 bases at J, with 7 bases between the two ends. CDR1 is LGHDT, CDR2 YNNKEL, per germline (reference sequence). The CDR3 is made up of 14 amino acids. This CDR3 is CASSQGVNNQPQHF. CDR3 in DNA: TGTGCCAGCAGCCAAGGTGTCAACAATCAGCCCCAGCATTTT.

The chain recombines TRBV9 with TRBJ1-1; TRBD1 agrees at 11 bases. The germline CDR1 and CDR2 sequences are SGDLS and YYNGEE. The trim removed 4 bases at V and 7 bases at J, leaving 12 bases unmatched. The CDR3 covers 16 residues. As DNA, the CDR3 is TGTGCCAGCAGCCCCGGGACAGGGGGAGGAGAGGTTGAAGCTTTCTTT. Amino acid sequence: CASSPGTGGGEVEAFF.

The chain joins TRBV5-1 to TRBJ1-1, with D maybe TRBD1 (6 bases). Germline V gene sequence: CDR1 SGHRS, CDR2 YFSETQ. V was pared by 5 bases and J by 1 base, with 12 bases between. This CDR3 has 14 amino acids. For the CDR3, the DNA is TGCGCCAGCAGACCAGGGGCGGGGAACACTGAAGCTTTCTTT. Translated: CASRPGAGNTEAFF.

The genes are TRBV6-5 and TRBJ2-7, with 7 bases that match TRBD1. V lost 6 bases to trimming and J lost 2 bases; unmatched junction nucleotides: 7. The germline V gene encodes CDR1 MNHEY and CDR2 SVGAGI. The CDR3 is 14 residues long. The CDR3: CASSRTGLTYEQYF. In DNA form, the CDR3 reads TGTGCCAGCAGCAGGACAGGATTAACCTACGAGCAGTACTTC.

This rearrangement joins TRBV11-3 to TRBJ2-1; 14 bases align to TRBD2. V was clipped by 0 bases and J by 4 bases; unmatched bases: 8. CDR3 length: 19 amino acids. Per the germline V gene, CDR1 is SGHNT and CDR2 is YENEEA. This CDR3 is CASSLDPRTSGGPYNEQFF. For the CDR3, the DNA is TGTGCCAGCAGCTTAGATCCCCGGACTAGCGGGGGGCCATACAATGAGCAGTTCTTC.